This TCR beta chain was sequenced for a study of beta chain features in type 1 diabetes. Donors underwent one heparinised blood draw, around 120 mL on average. As concerns this clone: Antigen specificity is unknown. The same CDR3 is also encoded by other DNA sequences in this sample.

Study-wide results and caveats: VDJ junctions from patients with type 1 diabetes contained fewer insertions and more deletions.

Expressed TCRB transcripts were sequenced, since all the RNA that had been isolated was reverse transcribed. Produced via immunoSEQ multiplex PCR; TCRdb's table is partial and in-frame only. Here the sample spans roughly 170,000 clones, around 13% being singletons. CDR3 size: 13 residues. The germline V gene encodes CDR1 MNHEY and CDR2 SMNVEV (reference sequence). The ends were cut back, 2 bases at V and 4 bases at J, with 8 bases in the middle. Specimen: central memory CD4+ T cells from blood. V usage is TRBV27 and J usage is TRBJ1-2, with a possible D match to TRBD1 (6 bases). The sequence came from a woman aged 18-29 years in good health. In DNA form, the CDR3 reads TGTGCCAGCAGTTTAGCACAGGGCTATGGCTACACCTTC. It yields the protein CASSLAQGYGYTF.